This T cell receptor beta chain is from a study of beta chain features in type 1 diabetes. The CDR3 runs 15 residues. Using CD45RO/CCR7/CD25/CD127/CD95/CD27, CD4+ naive, central memory, regulatory and stem cell-like memory cells were sorted. Expressed TCRB transcripts were sequenced, since all the RNA that had been isolated was reverse transcribed. Method: immunoSEQ multiplex PCR; TCRdb's copy keeps in-frame clones and lacks some. The top ten clones hold approximately 0.4% of a sample with around 160,000 clones, nearly 50% of them seen once. The sequenced material came from Tregs from blood. This receptor was identified in a man in his late teens or twenties in good health. This chain joins TRBV21-1 and TRBJ1-2; the table's D call of TRBD1 was not tested on the DNA. TRBV21-1 is termed a pseudogene. CDR3 sequence reads: CASSKYVIDSYGYTF. The CDR3 DNA reads TGTGCCAGCAGCAAATACGTAATCGACAGCTATGGCTACACCTTC.